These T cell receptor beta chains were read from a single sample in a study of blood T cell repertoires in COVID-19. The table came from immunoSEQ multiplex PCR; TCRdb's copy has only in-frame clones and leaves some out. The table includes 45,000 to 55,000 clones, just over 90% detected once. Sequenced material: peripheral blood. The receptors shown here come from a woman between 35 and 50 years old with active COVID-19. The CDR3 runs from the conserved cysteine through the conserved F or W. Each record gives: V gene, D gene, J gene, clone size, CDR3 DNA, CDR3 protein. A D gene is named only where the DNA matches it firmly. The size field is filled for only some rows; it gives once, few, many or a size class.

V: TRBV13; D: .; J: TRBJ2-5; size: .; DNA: TGTGCCAGCAGCTTAGGGCACGGTGGCGGGGAGACCCAGTACTTC; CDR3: CASSLGHGGGETQYF
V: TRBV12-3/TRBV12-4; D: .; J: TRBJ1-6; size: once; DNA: TGTGCCAGCAGTTTGGGGCGTGATTCACCCCTCCACTTT; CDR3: CASSLGRDSPLHF
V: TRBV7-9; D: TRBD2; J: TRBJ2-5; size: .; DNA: TGTGCCAGCAGCCCCAGCGGGGGCATCTGGGCGGGGGAGACCCAGTACTTC; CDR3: CASSPSGGIWAGETQYF
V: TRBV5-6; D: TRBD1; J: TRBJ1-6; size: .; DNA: TGTGCCAGCAGCAAATACCGGGACAGAGATAATTCACCCCTCCACTTT; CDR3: CASSKYRDRDNSPLHF
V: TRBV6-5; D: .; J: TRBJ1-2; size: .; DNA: TGTGCCAGCCAATCTATTAACTATGGCTACACCTTC; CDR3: CASQSINYGYTF
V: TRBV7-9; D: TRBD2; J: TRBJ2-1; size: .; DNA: TGTGCCAGCAGCTACGGGACTAGCGGGGGGGCTATCGTAAATGAGCAGTTCTTC; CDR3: CASSYGTSGGAIVNEQFF
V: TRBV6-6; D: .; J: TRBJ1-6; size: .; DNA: TGTGCCAGCAGACCGTCGGGAGGGGAGAATTCACCCCTCCACTTT; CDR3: CASRPSGGENSPLHF
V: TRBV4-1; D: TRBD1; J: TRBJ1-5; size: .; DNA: TGCGCCAGCAGCCAGAGACAGGGCCAGCCCCAGCATTTT; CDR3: CASSQRQGQPQHF
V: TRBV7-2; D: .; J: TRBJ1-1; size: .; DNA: TGTGCCAGCAGCTTAGCCATGAACACTGAAGCTTTCTTT; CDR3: CASSLAMNTEAFF
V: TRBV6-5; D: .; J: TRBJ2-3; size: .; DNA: TGTGCCAGCAGTTTTAACAGGGACACAGATACGCAGTATTTT; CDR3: CASSFNRDTDTQYF
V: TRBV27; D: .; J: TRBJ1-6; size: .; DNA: TGTGCCAGCAGACCACAGGGAGTTGATAATTCACCCCTCCACTTT; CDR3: CASRPQGVDNSPLHF
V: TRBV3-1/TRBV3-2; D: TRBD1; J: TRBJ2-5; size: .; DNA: TGTGCCAGCAGCAAGATTACAGGGGGACCGGGGGAGACCCAGTACTTC; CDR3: CASSKITGGPGETQYF
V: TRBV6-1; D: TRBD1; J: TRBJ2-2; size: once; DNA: TGTGCCAGCAGTGGCAAATTTTACAGGGGGCAGAACACCGGGGAGCTGTTTTTT; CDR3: CASSGKFYRGQNTGELFF
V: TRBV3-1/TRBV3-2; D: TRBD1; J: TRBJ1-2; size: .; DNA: TGTGCCAGCAAGGGACAGGGGGCGCGAGATGGCTACACCTTC; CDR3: CASKGQGARDGYTF
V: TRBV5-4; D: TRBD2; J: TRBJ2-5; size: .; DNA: TGTGCCAGCAGCACCCGACTAGCGGTCCAAGAGACCCAGTACTTC; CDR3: CASSTRLAVQETQYF
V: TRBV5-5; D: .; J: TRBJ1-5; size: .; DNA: TGTGCCAGCAGCCTCTCCGGGGTCAGCAATCAGCCCCAGCATTTT; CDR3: CASSLSGVSNQPQHF
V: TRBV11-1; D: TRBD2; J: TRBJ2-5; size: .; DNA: TGTGCCAGCAGCGACCGACTAGCGGAGGGAGAGACCCAGTACTTC; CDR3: CASSDRLAEGETQYF
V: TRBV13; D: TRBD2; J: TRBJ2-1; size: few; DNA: TGTGCCAGCAGCCCGGGACTAGCGGGGGGCTTACTTTACAATGAGCAGTTCTTC; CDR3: CASSPGLAGGLLYNEQFF
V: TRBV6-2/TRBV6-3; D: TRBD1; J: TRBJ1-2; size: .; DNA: TGTGCCAGCAGTCCGATTCAGGGGGCCGCGGGCTACACCTTC; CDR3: CASSPIQGAAGYTF
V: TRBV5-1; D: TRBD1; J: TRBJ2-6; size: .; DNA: TGCGCCAGCAGCTTGTTGAGGACAGGGTTCTCTGGGGCCAACGTCCTGACTTTC; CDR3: CASSLLRTGFSGANVLTF
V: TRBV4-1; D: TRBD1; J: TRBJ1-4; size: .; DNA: TGCGCCAGCAAACAGGGGGGACAAGGGGCGGGCGAAAAACTGTTTTTT; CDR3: CASKQGGQGAGEKLFF
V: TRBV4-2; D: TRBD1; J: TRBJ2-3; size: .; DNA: TGTGCCAGCAGCCAGAGCAGACAGGGTGCAGATACGCAGTATTTT; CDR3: CASSQSRQGADTQYF
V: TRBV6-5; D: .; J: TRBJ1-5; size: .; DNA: TGTGCCAGCATCGGGTGGGTCAATCAGCCCCAGCATTTT; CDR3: CASIGWVNQPQHF
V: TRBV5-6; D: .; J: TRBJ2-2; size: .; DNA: TGTGCCAGCAGCTTGGGGGGGACATCGAACACCGGGGAGCTGTTTTTT; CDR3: CASSLGGTSNTGELFF
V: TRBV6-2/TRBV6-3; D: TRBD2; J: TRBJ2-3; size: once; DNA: TGTGCCAGCAGTCCGGGGGGAGTAACAGATACGCAGTATTTT; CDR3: CASSPGGVTDTQYF
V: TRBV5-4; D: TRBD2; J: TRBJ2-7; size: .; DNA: TGTGCCAGCAGCTTGTTAGCGGGGGGGCCAGACGAGCAGTACTTC; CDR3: CASSLLAGGPDEQYF
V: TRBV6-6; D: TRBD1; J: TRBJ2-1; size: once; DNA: TGTGCCAGCAGTTACGTGGGACAGGGGTTCTACAATGAGCAGTTCTTC; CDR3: CASSYVGQGFYNEQFF
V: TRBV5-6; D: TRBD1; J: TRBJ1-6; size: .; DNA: TGTGCCAGCAGCTTGGCCGGGACAGGGCTTAATTCACCCCTCCACTTT; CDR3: CASSLAGTGLNSPLHF
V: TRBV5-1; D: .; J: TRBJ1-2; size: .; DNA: TGCGCCAGCAGCTCACAGGGCCCCAACTATGGCTACACCTTC; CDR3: CASSSQGPNYGYTF
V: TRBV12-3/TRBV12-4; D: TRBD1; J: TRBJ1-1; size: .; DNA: TGTGCCAGCAGCGGACAGGGCCCGATTCCTTTCTTT; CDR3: CASSGQGPIPFF
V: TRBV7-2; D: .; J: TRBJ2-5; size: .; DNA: TGTGCCAGCAGCCCCCGTAACGGTCAAGAGACCCAGTACTTC; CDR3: CASSPRNGQETQYF
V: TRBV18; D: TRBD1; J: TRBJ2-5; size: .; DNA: TGTGCCAGCTCACCGACGGGACAGGGGGAGACCCAGTACTTC; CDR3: CASSPTGQGETQYF
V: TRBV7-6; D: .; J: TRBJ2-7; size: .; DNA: TGTGCCAGCAGCTTAGGACGTCACGGGAGTCCCTACGAGCAGTACTTC; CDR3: CASSLGRHGSPYEQYF
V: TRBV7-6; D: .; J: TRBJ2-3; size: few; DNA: TGTGCCAGCAGCTTATTAGGGGCTTTAGGGGATACGCAGTATTTT; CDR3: CASSLLGALGDTQYF
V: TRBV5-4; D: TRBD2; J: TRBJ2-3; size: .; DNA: TGTGCCAGCGGTTCCGGGGGACTAGCGGGGGCTCTCACAGATACGCAGTATTTT; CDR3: CASGSGGLAGALTDTQYF
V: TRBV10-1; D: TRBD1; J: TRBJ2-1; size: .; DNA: TGCGCCAGCAGCGGGGACAGGGCGGGCGAGCAGTTCTTC; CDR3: CASSGDRAGEQFF
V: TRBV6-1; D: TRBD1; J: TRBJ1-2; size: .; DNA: TGTGCCAGCAGTGAAAGAAAGAGACAGGGGGCGCTTGGCTATGGCTACACCTTC; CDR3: CASSERKRQGALGYGYTF
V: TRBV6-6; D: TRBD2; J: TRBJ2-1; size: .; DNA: TGTGCCAGCAGTCCCCCGGGGGGTAACAACAATGAGCAGTTCTTC; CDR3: CASSPPGGNNNEQFF
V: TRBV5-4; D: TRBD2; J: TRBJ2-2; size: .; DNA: TGTGCCAGCAGCCAAGACTTACTAGCGGATACTTCTACCGGGGAGCTGTTTTTT; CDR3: CASSQDLLADTSTGELFF
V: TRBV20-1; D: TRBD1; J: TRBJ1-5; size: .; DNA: TGCAGTGCTAGTTTAGAGCAGGGGGCCATTAGGAATCAGCCCCAGCATTTT; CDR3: CSASLEQGAIRNQPQHF
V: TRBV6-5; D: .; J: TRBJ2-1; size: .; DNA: TGTGCCAGCCTCCATCCGGCGGGTCCTGAGCAGTTCTTC; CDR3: CASLHPAGPEQFF
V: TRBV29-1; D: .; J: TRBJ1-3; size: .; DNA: TGCAGCGTTGGGGCAGAGGGAGGAAACACCATATATTTT; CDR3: CSVGAEGGNTIYF
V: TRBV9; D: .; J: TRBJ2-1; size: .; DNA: TGTGCCAGCAGCGTAGTGGCGGGGGCAAACAATGAGCAGTTCTTC; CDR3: CASSVVAGANNEQFF
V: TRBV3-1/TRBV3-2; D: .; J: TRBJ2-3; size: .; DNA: TGTGCCAGCAGCCAAGATCGTGCAGATACGCAGTATTTT; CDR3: CASSQDRADTQYF
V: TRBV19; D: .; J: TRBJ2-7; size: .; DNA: TGTGCCAGTAGTATCGTCAGGGGATCCTACGAGCAGTACTTC; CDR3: CASSIVRGSYEQYF
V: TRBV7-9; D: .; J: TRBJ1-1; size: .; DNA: TGTGCCAGCAGCTTACCACAGGGAATTGCTGAAGCTTTCTTT; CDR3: CASSLPQGIAEAFF
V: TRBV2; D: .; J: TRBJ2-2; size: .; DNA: TGTGCCAGCAGTGTTAGGGCAGGGTTCACCGGGGAGCTGTTTTTT; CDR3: CASSVRAGFTGELFF
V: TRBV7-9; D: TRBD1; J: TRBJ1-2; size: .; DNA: TGTGCCAGCAGCTCTCAGGGCGGGACAGGGTATGGCTACACCTTC; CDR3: CASSSQGGTGYGYTF
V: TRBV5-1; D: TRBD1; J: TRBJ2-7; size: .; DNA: TGCGCCAGCAGCTGGGACAGGGTCGGCGAGCAGTACTTC; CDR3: CASSWDRVGEQYF
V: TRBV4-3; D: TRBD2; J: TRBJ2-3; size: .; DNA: TGCGCCAGCAGCCAAGCTCCCCCCCTAGCGGGGGTAGTAGATACGCAGTATTTT; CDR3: CASSQAPPLAGVVDTQYF
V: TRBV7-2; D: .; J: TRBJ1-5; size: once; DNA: TGTGCCAGCAGTTCCGGTGATTATCAGCCCCAGCATTTT; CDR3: CASSSGDYQPQHF
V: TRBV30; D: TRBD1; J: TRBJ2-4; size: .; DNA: TGTGCCTGGAGTTTGGGACAGGTAGCCAAAAACATTCAGTACTTC; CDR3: CAWSLGQVAKNIQYF
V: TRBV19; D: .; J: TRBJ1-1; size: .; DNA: TGTGCCAGTAGTAAGGGACACTTGAACACTGAAGCTTTCTTT; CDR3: CASSKGHLNTEAFF
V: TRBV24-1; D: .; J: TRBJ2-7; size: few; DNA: TGTGCCACCAGTGAGTCCCGGTCCTACAAGCGCTCCTACGAGCAGTACTTC; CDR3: CATSESRSYKRSYEQYF
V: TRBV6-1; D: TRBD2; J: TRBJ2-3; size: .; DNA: TGTGCCAGCAGTGGCAAAGGGTATAGCGGGGCCAACCCCACAGATACGCAGTATTTT; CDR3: CASSGKGYSGANPTDTQYF
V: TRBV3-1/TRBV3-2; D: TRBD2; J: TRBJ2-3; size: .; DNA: TGTGCCAGCAGCCAAGAGATCCTAGCGGGGCTCCAGTATTTT; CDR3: CASSQEILAGLQYF
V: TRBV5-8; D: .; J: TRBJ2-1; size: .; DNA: TGTGCCAGCAGCCTTGGGGAGGTCTCCTACAATGAGCAGTTCTTC; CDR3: CASSLGEVSYNEQFF